This paragraph covers one TCR beta chain sequence. The data were taken from a study of blood T cell repertoires in COVID-19. Here immunoSEQ multiplex PCR was the method, and the copy in TCRdb shows in-frame clones only, minus some. Counted here are around 81,000 clones, about 80% occurring once; the ten biggest clones make up around 14%. Germline-derived CDR1 and CDR2 are MDHEN and SYDVKM. The CDR3 loop spans 16 amino acids. V was pared by 5 bases and J by 7 bases, with 16 bases of the junction left unmatched. The sequencing input was peripheral blood. The receptor comes from a human donor in a cohort sampled during active COVID-19. The chain is built from TRBV28 and TRBJ1-2; 7 nucleotides match TRBD1. The CDR3 nucleotides read TGTGCCAGCAGTCCAGAGGGGGCGCGCATTGTACGTGGCTACACCTTC. It translates to CASSPEGARIVRGYTF.